These 19 T cell receptor beta chains were all obtained from the same sample, sequenced in a study of T cells in localized non-small cell lung cancer. Clones were read by immunoSEQ multiplex PCR, and TCRdb kept only the in-frame ones, dropping some. The top ten hold 20% to 25% of the sample, which has roughly 71,000 clones, roughly nine tenths seen once. This sample comprised peripheral blood, obtained before any cancer treatment. Receptors originate from a male donor older than 55 with stage III squamous cell lung carcinoma.

The table lists this clone with a count of one. The V gene is TRBV5-1, the J gene TRBJ2-7, with D possibly TRBD1 on 6 matching bases. CDR3 length equals 13 residues. Per the germline V gene, CDR1 is SGHRS and CDR2 is YFSETQ. Trimming shortened V by 4 bases and J by 3 bases, and 11 bases separated the two germline ends. This CDR3 reads CASSPETGYEQYV. In DNA form, the CDR3 reads TGCGCCAGCAGCCCCGAGACAGGCTACGAGCAGTACGTC.

The gene calls are TRBV5-5 and TRBJ2-5; D unclear. Trimming pared 4 bases from V and 5 bases from J, leaving 9 bases between. The CDR3 spans 12 residues. Per the germline V gene, CDR1 is SGHKS and CDR2 is YYEKEE (reference sequence). The CDR3 protein is CASSKLGETQYF. DNA for the CDR3: TGTGCCAGCAGCAAGCTCGGGGAGACCCAGTACTTC.

The genes are TRBV7-2 and TRBJ2-3; no clear D. The germline V gene has CDR1 SGHTA and CDR2 FQGNSA. The V and J ends lost 6 bases and 6 bases respectively, with 10 bases between them. The CDR3 consists of 12 residues. The CDR3 bases are TGTGCCAGCAGGCGTATAGGGGATACGCAGTATTTT. Its protein product is CASRRIGDTQYF.

The chain combines TRBV6-1 with TRBJ2-4; 10 positions match TRBD1. Germline-derived CDR1 and CDR2 are MNHNS and SASEGT. CDR3 length: 15 amino acids. J was trimmed by 3 bases and V by 4 bases; bases with no gene match: 3. The CDR3 sequence: CASSGQGAVKNIQYF. The CDR3 region has the DNA TGTGCCAGCAGTGGACAGGGGGCGGTCAAAAACATTCAGTACTTC.

This chain joins TRBV27 and TRBJ2-5; D may be TRBD1 (5 bases). The V end lost 0 bases, the J end lost 3 bases, and 11 bases lay between the germline ends. Germline CDR1 MNHEY, CDR2 SMNVEV (reference sequence). CDR3 length equals 15 residues. The CDR3 region has the DNA TGTGCCAGCAGTTTATCGGTCAGGGTGGAAGAGACCCAGTACTTC. This gives the protein CASSLSVRVEETQYF.

The DNA for the CDR3 is TGTGCCAGTAGTATTCGAGAATCGAACACCGGGGAGCTGTTTTTT. It is translated as CASSIRESNTGELFF. The V call is TRBV19, the J call TRBJ2-2; no clear D. Germline V CDR1 and CDR2: LNHDA, SQIVND (reference sequence). V shed 3 bases and J shed 0 bases, with 8 bases lying between them. There are 15 residues in the CDR3.

V is TRBV6-5 and J is TRBJ1-1, with a weak D call TRBD1 (5 bases). The ends were cut back, 4 bases at V and 8 bases at J, with 8 bases in the middle. Germline V gene lookup returns CDR1 MNHEY and CDR2 SVGAGI. The CDR3 is 11 amino acids. The CDR3 reads CASSSRAEAFF. The CDR3 DNA reads TGTGCCAGCAGTTCCAGGGCCGAAGCTTTCTTT.

This rearrangement joins TRBV6-5 to TRBJ2-7; 8 nucleotides agree with TRBD1. Per the germline V gene, CDR1 is MNHEY and CDR2 is SVGAGI. Germline trimming cut 5 bases from V and 4 bases from J; bases unmatched to any gene: 7. The CDR3 sequence is 14 residues long. The CDR3 coding sequence is TGTGCCAGCAGTCAGGGGGCGAGCAGATACGAGCAGTACGTC. This sequence encodes CASSQGASRYEQYV.

The V gene is TRBV7-2, the J gene TRBJ2-7; no clear D. Trimming removed 3 bases from V and 0 bases from J, with 6 bases in between. The germline gives CDR1 SGHTA, CDR2 FQGNSA. CDR3 length: 13 amino acids. Written as DNA, the CDR3 is TGTGCCAGCAGCTTGGCCGTCTCCTACGAGCAGTACTTC. Protein product: CASSLAVSYEQYF.

The J gene is TRBJ2-1, the V gene TRBV7-2; 14 bases match TRBD2. The V and J ends lost 4 bases and 7 bases, in that order; junction bases with no gene match: 3. Germline V gene sequence: CDR1 SGHTA, CDR2 FQGNSA. CDR3 length equals 15 residues. The CDR3 loop reads CASSYRTSGRNEQFF. CDR3 nucleotide sequence: TGTGCCAGCAGCTACCGGACTAGCGGGAGGAATGAGCAGTTCTTC.

The gene calls are TRBV29-1 and TRBJ2-3; D call uncertain. The V gene lost 4 bases and the J gene lost 0 bases, with 8 bases spanning the gap. This CDR3 has 13 amino acids. Looked up from germline, CDR1 is SQVTM and CDR2 is ANQGSEA. CDR3 amino acids: CSVGITSTDTQYF. As DNA, the CDR3 is TGCAGCGTTGGAATAACTAGCACAGATACGCAGTATTTT.

On this clone itself: The junction departs from germline at one end; a sequencing error may be responsible. This sequence joins TRBV7-7 and TRBJ2-5, with 7 bases aligning to TRBD1. The CDR3 totals 14 residues. In germline, CDR1 is SSHAT, CDR2 FNYEAQ (reference sequence). The CDR3 DNA sequence: TGTGCTAGCAGCGTGACAGGGTTCGGGGAGACCCAGTACTTC. Residues: CASSVTGFGETQYF. The full variable domain, its missing parts supplied by reference TRBV7-7 and TRBJ2-5, is GAGVSQSPRYKVTKRGQDVTLRCDPISSHATLYWYQQALGQGPEFLTYFNYEAQPDKSGLPSDRFSAERPEGSISTLTIQRTEQRDSAMYRCASSVTGFGETQYFGPGTRLLVL.

The CDR3 sequence is CATYDREVDYGYTF. The CDR3 nucleotides read TGTGCCACCTACGACAGGGAGGTGGACTATGGCTACACCTTC. The chain recombines TRBV6-5 with TRBJ1-2; 7 bases are a match to TRBD1. J was trimmed by 3 bases and V by 10 bases; bases with no gene match: 11. The CDR3 contains 14 residues. From germline, CDR1 is MNHEY and CDR2 SVGAGI.

The chain recombines TRBV11-2 with TRBJ2-1; 7 bases map to TRBD2. Germline loops: CDR1 SGHAT, CDR2 FQNNGV. The junction had 2 bases not matched to a gene; V was cut back by 0 bases and J by 3 bases. The CDR3 extends over 15 amino acids. CDR3 loop: CASSLEGGNYNEQFF. The CDR3 bases are TGTGCCAGCAGCTTAGAGGGGGGGAACTACAATGAGCAGTTCTTC.

The V gene is TRBV29-1, the J gene TRBJ2-1; D remains ambiguous. V was cut by 3 bases and J by 15 bases, with 6 bases left in between. This CDR3 has 8 residues. Looked up from germline, CDR1 is SQVTM and CDR2 is ANQGSEA. CDR3 DNA sequence: TGCAGCGTTGACGGCAGGTTCTTC. Translating gives CSVDGRFF.

The J gene is TRBJ1-2, the V gene TRBV5-1; 8 positions agree with TRBD1. The V gene's germline CDR1 is SGHRS and CDR2 YFSETQ. V lost 4 bases, J lost 6 bases, and 14 bases stayed unmatched. This CDR3 has 16 amino acids. The CDR3 region is CASSRGQVLKEDGYTF. CDR3 nucleotides: TGCGCCAGCAGCAGGGGACAGGTATTAAAGGAAGATGGCTACACCTTC.

At least ten counts were recorded for this clone. V is TRBV28 and J is TRBJ1-4; D uncertain. Trimming removed 7 bases from V and 1 base from J, with 10 bases in between. Germline V CDR1 and CDR2: MDHEN, SYDVKM. The length of the CDR3 is 14 residues. Written as DNA, the CDR3 is TGTGCCAGCACCGCCGGGGTAACTAATGAAAAACTGTTTTTT. Translation: CASTAGVTNEKLFF.

The chain uses TRBV19 and TRBJ1-5; D unclear. The CDR3 runs 15 residues. Germline V gives CDR1 LNHDA, CDR2 SQIVND (reference sequence). Trimming stripped 6 bases from V and 1 base from J, with 13 bases between. CDR3 protein: CASRPGSGSNQPQHF. The CDR3 region has the DNA TGTGCCAGTAGGCCGGGTTCGGGAAGCAATCAGCCCCAGCATTTT.

The chain uses TRBV6-1 and TRBJ1-1; D remains ambiguous. Germline CDR1 reads MNHNS; CDR2 reads SASEGT. The CDR3 sequence is 13 residues long. V lost 7 bases and J 0 bases, leaving 9 bases between the germline ends. The CDR3 region has the DNA TGTGCCAGCATGACAACCATGAACACTGAAGCTTTCTTT. It is translated as CASMTTMNTEAFF.